This paragraph reports one T cell receptor beta chain. Its antigen is unknown. The immunoSEQ assay was version 4, run in survey mode. Each sample used up to 1 ug genomic DNA diluted to 8.5 to 10 ng/uL. Clones were sequenced by immunoSEQ multiplex PCR, and TCRdb holds only the in-frame ones, with some missing. Counted here are 50,000 to 65,000 clones, roughly 77% occurring once; the ten biggest clones make up around 1.7%. The germline CDR1 and CDR2 sequences are SGHNT and YENEEA. The CDR3 is 13 residues long. V was clipped by 0 bases and J by 12 bases, with 11 bases between them. The entry originates in a study of persistence of HIV-infected CD4 T cells. Cells were stimulated with overlapping HIV-1 Gag 15-mer peptides. Sorted nonresponding memory CD4+ T cells were CD40L-negative, CD69-negative, CD45RO-high. CD8+ T cells were removed from PBMCs prior to stimulation. Overall study findings and caveats: CMV- and Gag-responding cells had lower TCRbeta richness than CD3/CD28-responding cells.

The TCR comes from an adult man with HIV who was CMV-seropositive. The sample in question was CD4+ T cells sorted from PBMCs after roughly 18-hour stimulation, obtained from a patient who received antiretroviral therapy. This chain connects TRBV11-3 to TRBJ1-4; D gene uncertain. The CDR3: CASSLDSASELFF. CDR3 in DNA: TGTGCCAGCAGCTTAGATTCAGCCTCGGAACTGTTTTTT.